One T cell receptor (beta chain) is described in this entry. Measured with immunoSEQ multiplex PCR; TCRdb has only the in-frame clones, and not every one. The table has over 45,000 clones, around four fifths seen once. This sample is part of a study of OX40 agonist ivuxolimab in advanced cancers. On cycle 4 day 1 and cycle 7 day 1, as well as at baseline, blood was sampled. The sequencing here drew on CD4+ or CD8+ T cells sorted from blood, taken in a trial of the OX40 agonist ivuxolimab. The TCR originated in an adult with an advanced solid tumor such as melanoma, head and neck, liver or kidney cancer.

This CDR3 reads CASSISAYEQYF. The CDR3 DNA is TGTGCCAGCAGTATAAGTGCCTACGAGCAGTACTTC. The chain couples TRBV25-1 to TRBJ2-7, with D uncertain. This CDR3 comprises 12 residues. The germline V gene has CDR1 MGHDK and CDR2 SYGVNS. V shed 5 bases and J shed 2 bases, with 7 bases lying between them.